This T cell receptor beta chain was sequenced in a study of regulatory T cells in long-lasting Graves disease (dated by TCRdb to about 2021). With respect to the entire study: Antithyroid drugs had been taken for less than 3 months by newly diagnosed Graves' disease patients. Peripheral blood TCR sequencing and RNA sequencing compared persistent Graves' disease patients with newly diagnosed Graves' disease patients. The study was registered as a clinical trial and conducted in China. A total of around 33 samples were covered by TCR sequencing, comprising some 13 persistent and around 20 newly diagnosed Graves' disease patients.

This clonotype showed up many times. Its antigen target is currently unknown. Per-base qualities were not stored, and no clone one base away is much larger. Libraries were made using multiplex PCR. The instrument was an Illumina HiSeq 4000. To build TCR beta libraries, CDR3 regions were amplified by Arm-PCR using iRepertoire HTBI primers. Gel purification was performed on PCR products prior to sequencing. In the original analysis: Gene usage analysis of CDR3 amino acid clonotypes relied on the 60 or so TRBV and fewer than 15 TRBJ segments identified across samples. COPE and FqMerger were used to merge the filtered high-quality paired reads into contigs. BLAST was used to align contigs to IMGT TRBV, TRBD and TRBJ reference genes, with CDR3 defined following IMGT. Highly expanded clones were defined as clonotypes with a frequency above 0.1%. Shannon entropy was used to measure repertoire diversity, and the Gini coefficient was used to measure V-J evenness. Public clonotypes were defined as clonotypes shared by more than one individual. TCRdb passed the public sequencing reads through fastp at Q25 and MiXCR, retaining productive beta sequences. Rows merge per CDR3 protein into single entries with the most common DNA and genes. The V and J calls were determined by TCRdb, not by the authors. This sample is represented by fewer than 500,000 distinct CDR3 sequences; about 17% of them were singletons. The biggest ten clones account for over 9% of the sample.

Taken with the paper, the label for time point translates to: newly diagnosed GD, antithyroid drugs for less than 3 months. RNA was extracted from PBMCs in TRIzol for both TCR sequencing and RNA sequencing. The diagnosis of Graves' disease was made according to American Thyroid Association guidelines. Patients for the study were recruited at an endocrinology department in Xi'an, China. Each patient gave 7 to 9.5 milliliters of peripheral blood, collected in an EDTA anticoagulant tube. Ficoll Paque Plus density gradient separation was used to isolate PBMCs, and no additional T cell sorting was done. RNA quality was checked with an Agilent 2100 Bioanalyzer and agarose gel, and concentration with a NanoDrop 2000. According to the germline V gene (reference sequence), CDR1 reads SEHNR and CDR2 reads FQNEAQ. From the cysteine up to the phenylalanine, the CDR3 has a length of 13 residues. Only CDR3 DNA remains: 39 bases, in frame from the first base. Trimming takes 5 bases from V and 5 bases from J, and the germline ends sit 11 bases apart.

The investigation overall reported the following: Peripheral blood alone was examined, since thyroid tissue, which constituted the primary lesion, could not be accessed. The small sample size was acknowledged by the authors as a limitation that may reduce accuracy. Sequencing and analysis were limited to the TCR beta chain. Persistent disease showed preferential use of TRBV28, TRBJ1-2 and TRBJ2-5, whereas newly diagnosed disease favored TRBV20-1 and TRBJ2-1. Persistent Graves' disease patients showed lower TCR Shannon entropy and fewer highly expanded clones than newly diagnosed patients, suggesting clonal expansion. Persistent patients shared more public clonotypes among themselves (2,741) than newly diagnosed patients did (about 1,000).

The sample was also linked to a second study, of T cells in Graves' hyperthyroidism and ophthalmopathy. The second source states: A patient counted as having stable Graves' hyperthyroidism if no progression to ophthalmopathy occurred over 18 months of follow-up. Hyperthyroidism patients were aged 18 to 65 years and newly diagnosed, with disease duration of less than 2 months. Any patient with an uncontrolled infection, another autoimmune disease, pregnancy or lactation was excluded. Clinical symptoms, serum thyroxine and TRAb, thyroid ultrasound, and orbital computed tomography formed the basis for the diagnoses. The TCR CDR3 was subjected to a first round of RT-PCR using the HTBI primer set and the Qiagen OneStep RT-PCR kit. Most expanded thyroid clonotypes (frequency above 0.001) were also detected in blood, a finding suggesting that blood repertoires may reflect thyroid immune responses. Ophthalmopathy was separated from stable hyperthyroidism by a 13 V-J signature model, with approximately 86% sensitivity and approximately 84% specificity obtained in cross-validation and 80%/75% obtained in testing. In validation, the model predicted progression to ophthalmopathy with around 71% sensitivity and approximately 72% specificity, a median of 6.5 months before onset. TCR V-J signatures able to tell the groups apart were searched for in a discovery cohort of some 100 patients, of whom approximately 40 had Graves' ophthalmopathy and under 65 had stable Graves' hyperthyroidism. Prospective prediction of ophthalmopathy was tested in an independent validation cohort of fewer than 20 hyperthyroidism patients and 17 patients who later progressed to ophthalmopathy. The roughly 91 discovery patients were randomly split 7:3 into training and test sets. The study also compared thyroid tissue and blood T-cell repertoires from about 6 Graves' hyperthyroidism patients. After blood sampling, hyperthyroidism patients were treated with methimazole at a starting dose of 30 mg daily, and ophthalmopathy patients were treated with high-dose intravenous methylprednisolone. Libraries were constructed in a second round of multiplex PCR, after which size selection and purification were performed. Paired-end sequencing of the libraries was performed with 100 bp reads on an Illumina HiSeq2000. Raw data were processed with SOAPnuke, discarding reads with adapters, uncalled bases, mean Phred below 15, or no exact constant-primer or identifier match. COPE v1.2.5 was used to merge high-quality paired reads, and clonotypes were defined as unique nucleotide sequences. MiTCR v1.1 was used to align the clonotypes against IMGT TRBV, TRBD and TRBJ reference segments. The analysis was restricted to V-J combinations with a frequency above 0.0001, which together covered 99.2% of the repertoires. The TCS score was defined as F50 (clonal expansion) divided by E x V (chaos), with BLOSUM62-based TCRdist calculated between CDR3 peptides within each V-J. Welch's t-statistics and random forest reduced approximately 520 V-J features to 13, which were used in a naive Bayes classifier (R e1071). No statistical method was used to set the sample size in advance, and investigators knew the group allocation. According to the paper, TCR Vbeta CDR3 sequencing was carried out on about 140 peripheral blood samples, which came from under 50 ophthalmopathy, under 80 hyperthyroidism and approximately 17 progressor patients.

The source is a man aged 35 to 55 with Graves disease. Donor details come from another sample of the same person, matched by shared clones. The chain uses TRBV7-9 and TRBJ2-3; the best D guess is TRBD1, with 6 bases matching. The specimen comprised peripheral blood mononuclear cells (PBMCs), sampled at new diagnosis, from a patient treated with antithyroid drugs. The CDR3 amino acid sequence is: CASSPGAEDTQYF. The nucleotides read TGTGCCAGCAGCCCAGGGGCAGAAGATACGCAGTATTTT. Reference TRBV7-9 and TRBJ2-3 proteins supply the regions before and after the CDR3; the full variable domain is: DTGVSQNPRHKITKRGQNVTFRCDPISEHNRLYWYRQTLGQGPEFLTYFQNEAQLEKSRLLSDRFSAERPKGSFSTLEIQRTEQGDSAMYLCASSPGAEDTQYFGPGTRLTVL.